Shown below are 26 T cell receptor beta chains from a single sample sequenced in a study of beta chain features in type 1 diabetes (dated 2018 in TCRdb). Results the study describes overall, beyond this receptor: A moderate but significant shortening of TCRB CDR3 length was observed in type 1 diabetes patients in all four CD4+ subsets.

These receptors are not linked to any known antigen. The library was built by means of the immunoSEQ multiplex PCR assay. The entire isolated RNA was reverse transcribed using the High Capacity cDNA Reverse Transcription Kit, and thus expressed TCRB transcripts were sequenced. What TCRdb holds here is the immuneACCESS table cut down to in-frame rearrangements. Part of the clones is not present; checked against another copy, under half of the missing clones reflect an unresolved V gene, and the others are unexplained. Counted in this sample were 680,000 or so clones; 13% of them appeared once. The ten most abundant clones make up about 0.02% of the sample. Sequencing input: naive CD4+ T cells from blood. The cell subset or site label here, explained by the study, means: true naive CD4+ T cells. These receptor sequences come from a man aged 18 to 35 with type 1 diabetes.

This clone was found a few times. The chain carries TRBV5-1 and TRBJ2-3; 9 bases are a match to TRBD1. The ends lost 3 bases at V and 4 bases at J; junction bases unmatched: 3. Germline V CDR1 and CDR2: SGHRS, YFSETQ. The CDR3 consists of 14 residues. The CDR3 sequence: CASSSRTGADTQYF. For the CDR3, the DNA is TGCGCCAGCAGCTCCAGGACAGGGGCAGATACGCAGTATTTT.

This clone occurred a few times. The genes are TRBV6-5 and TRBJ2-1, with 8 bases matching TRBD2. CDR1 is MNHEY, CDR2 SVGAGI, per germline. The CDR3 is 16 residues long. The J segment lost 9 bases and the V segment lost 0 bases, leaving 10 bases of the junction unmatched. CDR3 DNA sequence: TGTGCCAGCAGTTACTCGGGGCTAGCGGGTGTCGGTGAGCAGTTCTTC. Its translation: CASSYSGLAGVGEQFF.

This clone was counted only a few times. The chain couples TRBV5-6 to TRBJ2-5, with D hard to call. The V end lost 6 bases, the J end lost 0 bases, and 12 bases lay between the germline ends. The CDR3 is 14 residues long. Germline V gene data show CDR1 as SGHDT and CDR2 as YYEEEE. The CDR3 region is CASTRVGNQETQYF. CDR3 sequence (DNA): TGTGCCAGCACCCGAGTGGGGAACCAAGAGACCCAGTACTTC.

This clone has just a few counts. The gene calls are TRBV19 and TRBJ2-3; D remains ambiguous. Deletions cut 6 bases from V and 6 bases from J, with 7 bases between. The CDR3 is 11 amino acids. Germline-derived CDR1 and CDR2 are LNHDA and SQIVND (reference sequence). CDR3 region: CASSPGDTQYF. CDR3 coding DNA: TGTGCCAGTAGCCCCGGGGATACGCAGTATTTT.

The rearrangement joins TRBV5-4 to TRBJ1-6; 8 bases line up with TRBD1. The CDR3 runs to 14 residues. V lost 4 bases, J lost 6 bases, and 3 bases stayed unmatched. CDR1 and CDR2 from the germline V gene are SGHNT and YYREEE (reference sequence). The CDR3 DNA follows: TGTGCCAGCAGCGTGACAGGGGCTAATTCACCCCTCCACTTT. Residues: CASSVTGANSPLHF. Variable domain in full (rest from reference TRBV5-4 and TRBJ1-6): ETGVTQSPTHLIKTRGQQVTLRCSSQSGHNTVSWYQQALGQGPQFIFQYYREEENGRGNFPPRFSGLQFPNYSSELNVNALELDDSALYLCASSVTGANSPLHFGNGTRLTVT.

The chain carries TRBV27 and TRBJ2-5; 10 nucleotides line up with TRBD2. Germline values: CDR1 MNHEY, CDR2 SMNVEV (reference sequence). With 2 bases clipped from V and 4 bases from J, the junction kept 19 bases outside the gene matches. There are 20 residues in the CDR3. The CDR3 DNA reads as TGTGCCAGCAGTTTAACTCCCTGGCTAGCGGGGGTGGGAGTCCGAGAGACCCAGTACTTC. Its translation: CASSLTPWLAGVGVRETQYF.

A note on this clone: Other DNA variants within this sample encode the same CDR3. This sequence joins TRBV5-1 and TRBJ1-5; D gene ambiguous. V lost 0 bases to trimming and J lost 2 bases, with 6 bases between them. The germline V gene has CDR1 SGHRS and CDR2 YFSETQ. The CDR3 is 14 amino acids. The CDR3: CASSLAGGNQPQHF. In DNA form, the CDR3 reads TGCGCCAGCAGCTTGGCTGGGGGCAATCAGCCCCAGCATTTT. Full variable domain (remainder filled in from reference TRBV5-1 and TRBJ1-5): KAGVTQTPRYLIKTRGQQVTLSCSPISGHRSVSWYQQTPGQGLQFLFEYFSETQRNKGNFPGRFSGRQFSNSRSEMNVSTLELGDSALYLCASSLAGGNQPQHFGDGTRLSIL.

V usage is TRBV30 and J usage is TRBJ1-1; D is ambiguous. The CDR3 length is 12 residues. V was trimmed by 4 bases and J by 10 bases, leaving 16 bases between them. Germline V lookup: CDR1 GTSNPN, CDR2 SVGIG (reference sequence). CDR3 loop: CAWMPESGGAFF. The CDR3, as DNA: TGTGCCTGGATGCCCGAAAGCGGCGGAGCTTTCTTT.

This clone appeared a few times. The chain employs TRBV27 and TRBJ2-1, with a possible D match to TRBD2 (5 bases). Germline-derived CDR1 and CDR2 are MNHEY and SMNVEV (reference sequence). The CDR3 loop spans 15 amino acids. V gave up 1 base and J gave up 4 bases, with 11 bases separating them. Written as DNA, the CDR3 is TGTGCCAGCAGTTTATTGGTCGGGGAGTACAATGAGCAGTTCTTC. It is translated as CASSLLVGEYNEQFF.

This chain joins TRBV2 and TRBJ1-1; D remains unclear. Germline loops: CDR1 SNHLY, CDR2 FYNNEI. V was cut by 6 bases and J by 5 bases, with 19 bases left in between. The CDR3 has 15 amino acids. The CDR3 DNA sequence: TGTGCCAGCAGCCTGTCTGGGGAAGGTTGGACTGAAGCTTTCTTT. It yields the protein CASSLSGEGWTEAFF.

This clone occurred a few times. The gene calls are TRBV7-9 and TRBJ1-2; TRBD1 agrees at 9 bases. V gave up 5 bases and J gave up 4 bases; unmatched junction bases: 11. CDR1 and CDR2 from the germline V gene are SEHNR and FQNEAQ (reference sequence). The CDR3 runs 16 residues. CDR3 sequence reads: CASSVPGQGSPYGYTF. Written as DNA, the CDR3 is TGTGCCAGCAGCGTTCCGGGACAGGGATCCCCCTATGGCTACACCTTC.

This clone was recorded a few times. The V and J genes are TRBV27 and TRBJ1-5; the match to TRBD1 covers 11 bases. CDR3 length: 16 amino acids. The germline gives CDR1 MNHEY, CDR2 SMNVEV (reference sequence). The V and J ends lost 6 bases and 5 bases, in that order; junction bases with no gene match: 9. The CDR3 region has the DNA TGTGCCAGCAGCCATACCGGGACAGGGGGGGATCAGCCCCAGCATTTT. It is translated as CASSHTGTGGDQPQHF.

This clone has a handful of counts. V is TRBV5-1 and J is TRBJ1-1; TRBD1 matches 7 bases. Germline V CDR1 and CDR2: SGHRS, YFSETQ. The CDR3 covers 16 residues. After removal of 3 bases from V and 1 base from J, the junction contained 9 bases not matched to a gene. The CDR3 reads CASSSGTVNPNTEAFF. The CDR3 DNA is TGCGCCAGCAGCTCGGGGACAGTAAATCCGAACACTGAAGCTTTCTTT.

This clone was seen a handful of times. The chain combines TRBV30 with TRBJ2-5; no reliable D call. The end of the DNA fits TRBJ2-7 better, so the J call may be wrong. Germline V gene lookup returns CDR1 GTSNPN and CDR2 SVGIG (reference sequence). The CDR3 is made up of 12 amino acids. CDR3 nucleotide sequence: TGTGCCTGGAGTGGTGTTTCCTACGAGCAGTACTTC. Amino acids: CAWSGVSYEQYF.

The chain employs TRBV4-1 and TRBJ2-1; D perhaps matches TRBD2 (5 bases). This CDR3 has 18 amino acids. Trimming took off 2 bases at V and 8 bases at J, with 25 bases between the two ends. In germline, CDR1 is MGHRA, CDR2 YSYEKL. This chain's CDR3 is CASSQQIRGYFRVDEQFF. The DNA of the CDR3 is TGCGCCAGCAGCCAACAAATACGAGGGTATTTTCGAGTCGATGAGCAGTTCTTC.

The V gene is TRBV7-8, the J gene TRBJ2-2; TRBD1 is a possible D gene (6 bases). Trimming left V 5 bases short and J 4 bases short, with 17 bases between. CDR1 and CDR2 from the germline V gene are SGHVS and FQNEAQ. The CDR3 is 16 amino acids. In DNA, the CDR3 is TGTGCCAGCAGCATCGGACAGATAGGTAGCACCGGGGAGCTGTTTTTT. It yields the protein CASSIGQIGSTGELFF.

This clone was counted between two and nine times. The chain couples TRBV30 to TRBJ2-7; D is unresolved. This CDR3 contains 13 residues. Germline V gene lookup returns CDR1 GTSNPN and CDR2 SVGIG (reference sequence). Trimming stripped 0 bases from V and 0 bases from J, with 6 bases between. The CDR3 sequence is CAWSVSASYEQYF. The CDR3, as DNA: TGTGCCTGGAGTGTCAGTGCCTCCTACGAGCAGTACTTC.

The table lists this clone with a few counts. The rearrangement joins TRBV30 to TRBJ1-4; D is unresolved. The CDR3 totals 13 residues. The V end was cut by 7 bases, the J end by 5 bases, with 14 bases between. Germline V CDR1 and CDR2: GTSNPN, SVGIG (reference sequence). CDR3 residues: CALDFAVNEKLFF. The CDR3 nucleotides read TGTGCCTTAGACTTTGCGGTCAATGAAAAACTGTTTTTT.

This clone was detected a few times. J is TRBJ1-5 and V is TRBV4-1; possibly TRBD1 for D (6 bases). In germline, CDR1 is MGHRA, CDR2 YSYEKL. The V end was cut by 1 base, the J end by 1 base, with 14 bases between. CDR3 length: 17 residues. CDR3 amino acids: CASSQGIRGSSNQPQHF. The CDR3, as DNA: TGCGCCAGCAGCCAAGGTATCAGGGGAAGCAGCAATCAGCCCCAGCATTTT.

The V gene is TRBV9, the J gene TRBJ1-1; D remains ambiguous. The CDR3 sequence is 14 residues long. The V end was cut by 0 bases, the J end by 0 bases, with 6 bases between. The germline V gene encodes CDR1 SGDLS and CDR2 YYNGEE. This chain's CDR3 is CASSVGHMNTEAFF. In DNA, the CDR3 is TGTGCCAGCAGCGTAGGACATATGAACACTGAAGCTTTCTTT.

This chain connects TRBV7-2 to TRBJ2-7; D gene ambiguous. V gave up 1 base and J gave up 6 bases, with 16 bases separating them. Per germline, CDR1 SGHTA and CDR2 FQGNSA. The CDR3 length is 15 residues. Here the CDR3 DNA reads TGTGCCAGCAGCTTAGGATCGTGGGCAGGCGGCGAGCAGTACTTC. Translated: CASSLGSWAGGEQYF.

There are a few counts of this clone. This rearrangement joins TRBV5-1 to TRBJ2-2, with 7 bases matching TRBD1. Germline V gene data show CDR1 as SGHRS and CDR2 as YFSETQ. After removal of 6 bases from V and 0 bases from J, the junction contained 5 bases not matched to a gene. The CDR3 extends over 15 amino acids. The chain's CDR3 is CASMPGTANTGELFF. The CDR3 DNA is TGCGCCAGCATGCCTGGGACAGCGAACACCGGGGAGCTGTTTTTT.

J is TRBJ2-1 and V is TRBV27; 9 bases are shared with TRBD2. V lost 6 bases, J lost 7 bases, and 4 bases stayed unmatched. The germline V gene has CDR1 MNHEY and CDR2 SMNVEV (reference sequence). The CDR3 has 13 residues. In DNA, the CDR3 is TGTGCCAGCAGGGGACTAGCTGAGAATGAGCAGTTCTTC. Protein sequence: CASRGLAENEQFF.

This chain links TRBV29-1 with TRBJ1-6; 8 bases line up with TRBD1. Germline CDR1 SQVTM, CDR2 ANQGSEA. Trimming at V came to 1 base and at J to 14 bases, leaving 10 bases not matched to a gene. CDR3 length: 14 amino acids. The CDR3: CSVEGGTGGSALHF. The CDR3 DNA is TGCAGCGTTGAAGGCGGGACAGGAGGCAGTGCCCTCCACTTT.

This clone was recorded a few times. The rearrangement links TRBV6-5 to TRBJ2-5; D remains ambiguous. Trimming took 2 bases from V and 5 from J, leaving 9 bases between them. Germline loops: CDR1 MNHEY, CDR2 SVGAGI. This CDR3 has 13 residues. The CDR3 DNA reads TGTGCCAGCAGTTACACCGTAGGCGAGACCCAGTACTTC. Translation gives CASSYTVGETQYF.

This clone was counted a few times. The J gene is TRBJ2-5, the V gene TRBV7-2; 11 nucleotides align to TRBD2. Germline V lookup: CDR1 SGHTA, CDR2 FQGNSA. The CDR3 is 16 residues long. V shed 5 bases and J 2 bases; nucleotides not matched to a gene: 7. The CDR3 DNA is TGTGCCAGCAGCACCAGTCTAGCGGGGGGACAAGAGACCCAGTACTTC. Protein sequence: CASSTSLAGGQETQYF. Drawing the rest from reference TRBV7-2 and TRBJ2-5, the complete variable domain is GAGVSQSPSNKVTEKGKDVELRCDPISGHTALYWYRQSLGQGLEFLIYFQGNSAPDKSGLPSDRFSAERTGGSVSTLTIQRTQQEDSAVYLCASSTSLAGGQETQYFGPGTRLLVL.